This T cell receptor beta chain was profiled in a study of cytomegalovirus exposure and HLA in healthy donors. Study conclusions and caveats: Immune exposure was documented only through CMV serostatus. Later, an analysis showed that TCR beta chains associated with HLA were more clonally expanded than others that were equally common. As a later analysis showed, a missense DCLRE1C variant was linked to trimming of TCR beta V- and J-genes.

From germline, CDR1 is MNHNY and CDR2 SVGAGI (reference sequence). There are 15 residues in the CDR3. The junction had 11 bases not matched to a gene; V was cut back by 5 bases and J by 7 bases. This clone was counted between two and nine times. Its target is not known. 13 Jbeta primers and 60 Vbeta primers were used for the PCR. Profiling relied on immunoSEQ multiplex PCR, and the TCRdb table lists in-frame clones only, not all of them. The data contain about 120,000 clones, over 8.5% of them singletons. V gene TRBV6-6 combines with J gene TRBJ1-1; 9 nucleotides match TRBD1. The sample comprised PBMCs. The clonotype originates from a woman aged 40-49 years in good health and CMV-seropositive. CDR3 DNA sequence: TGTGCCAGCAGTCCTTGGGACAGGGAGAGTCGTGAAGCTTTCTTT. Encoded protein: CASSPWDRESREAFF.